This TCR beta chain was recorded in a study of T cell responses to AZD1222 COVID-19 vaccine. Points from the study as a whole: Samples come after the peak T cell response, not at day 14. Spike as a whole was targeted by vaccine-associated CD4 TCRs, dominant at 160-218 and 743-854. Spike-specific TCR breadth and depth went up after people got two AZD1222 doses.

It was second doses at about 4 or about 12 weeks that were pooled. Trimming shortened V by 4 bases and J by 4 bases, and 21 bases separated the two germline ends. The CDR3 spans 17 residues. Germline values: CDR1 MNHEY, CDR2 SVGEGT. For this clone: The antigen is unknown.

The assay was immunoSEQ multiplex PCR, and TCRdb's table has in-frame clones only and misses some. The profile shows 100,000 to 150,000 clones, roughly 93% of them singletons. Here the sequenced sample was peripheral blood, taken 28 days after the second AZD1222 dose. The rearrangement uses TRBV6-2 or TRBV6-3 and TRBJ2-3; possible D gene TRBD2, 5 bases. The receptor was derived from an adult who received the AZD1222 COVID-19 vaccine. CDR3 nucleotide sequence: TGTGCCAGCAGTTCCCGGGGTCTACCGAGCACGTCAGATACGCAGTATTTT. It encodes CASSSRGLPSTSDTQYF.